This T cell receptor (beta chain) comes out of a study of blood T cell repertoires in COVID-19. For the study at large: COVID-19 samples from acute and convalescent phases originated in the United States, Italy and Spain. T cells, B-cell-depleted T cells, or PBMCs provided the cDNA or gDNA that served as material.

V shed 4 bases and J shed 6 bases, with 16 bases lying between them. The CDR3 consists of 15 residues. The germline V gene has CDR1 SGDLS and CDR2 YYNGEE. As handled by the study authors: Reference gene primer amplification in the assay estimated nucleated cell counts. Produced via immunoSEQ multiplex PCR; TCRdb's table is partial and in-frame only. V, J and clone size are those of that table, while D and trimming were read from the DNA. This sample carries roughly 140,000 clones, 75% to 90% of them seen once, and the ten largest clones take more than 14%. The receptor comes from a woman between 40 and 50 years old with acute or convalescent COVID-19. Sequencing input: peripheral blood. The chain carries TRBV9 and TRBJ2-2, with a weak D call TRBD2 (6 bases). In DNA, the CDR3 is TGTGCCAGCAGCCAGAACACGGGGGTACCCGGGGAGCTGTTTTTT. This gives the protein CASSQNTGVPGELFF.